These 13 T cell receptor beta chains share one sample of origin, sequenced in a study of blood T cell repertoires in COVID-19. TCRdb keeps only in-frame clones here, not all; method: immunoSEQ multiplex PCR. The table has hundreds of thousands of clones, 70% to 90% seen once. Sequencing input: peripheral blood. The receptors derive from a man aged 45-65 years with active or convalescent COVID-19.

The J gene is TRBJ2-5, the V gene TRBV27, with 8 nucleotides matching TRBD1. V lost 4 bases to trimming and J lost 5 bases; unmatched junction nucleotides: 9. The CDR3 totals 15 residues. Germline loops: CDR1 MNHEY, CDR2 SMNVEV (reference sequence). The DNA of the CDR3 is TGTGCCAGCAGTTATTTAGGACAGGGACGGGAGACCCAGTACTTC. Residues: CASSYLGQGRETQYF.

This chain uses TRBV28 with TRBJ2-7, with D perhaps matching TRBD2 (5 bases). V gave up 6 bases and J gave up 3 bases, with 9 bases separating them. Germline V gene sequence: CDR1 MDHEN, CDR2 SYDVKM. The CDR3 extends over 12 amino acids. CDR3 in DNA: TGTGCCAGCAGCCCACTAGTCTACGAGCAGTACTTC. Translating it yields CASSPLVYEQYF.

This CDR3 is CASSRTGWQPQHF. CDR3 nucleotide sequence: TGTGCCAGTAGTAGAACAGGGTGGCAGCCCCAGCATTTT. The chain recombines TRBV19 with TRBJ1-5, with D perhaps matching TRBD1 (6 bases). V lost 4 bases, J lost 7 bases, and 11 bases lay in between. CDR1 and CDR2 from the germline V gene are LNHDA and SQIVND (reference sequence). The CDR3 length is 13 residues.

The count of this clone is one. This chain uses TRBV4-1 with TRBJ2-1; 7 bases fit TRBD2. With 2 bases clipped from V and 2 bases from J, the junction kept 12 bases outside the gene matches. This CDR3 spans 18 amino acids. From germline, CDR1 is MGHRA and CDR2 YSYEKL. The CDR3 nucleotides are TGCGCCAGCAGCCAATCTTCGACTAGCTGGGATACCTACAATGAGCAGTTCTTC. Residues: CASSQSSTSWDTYNEQFF.

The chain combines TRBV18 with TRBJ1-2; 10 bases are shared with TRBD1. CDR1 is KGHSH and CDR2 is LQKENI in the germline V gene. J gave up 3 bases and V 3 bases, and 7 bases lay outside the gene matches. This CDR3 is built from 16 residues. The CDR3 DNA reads TGTGCCAGCTCACCTTCTGGGACAGGGGCCTACTATGGCTACACCTTC. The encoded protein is CASSPSGTGAYYGYTF.

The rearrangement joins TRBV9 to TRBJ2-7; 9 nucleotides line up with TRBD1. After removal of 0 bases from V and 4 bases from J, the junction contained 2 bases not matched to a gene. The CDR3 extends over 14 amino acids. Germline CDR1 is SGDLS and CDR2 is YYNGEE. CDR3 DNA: TGTGCCAGCAGCGTAGCTGGACAGGGGTACGAGCAGTACTTC. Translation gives CASSVAGQGYEQYF.

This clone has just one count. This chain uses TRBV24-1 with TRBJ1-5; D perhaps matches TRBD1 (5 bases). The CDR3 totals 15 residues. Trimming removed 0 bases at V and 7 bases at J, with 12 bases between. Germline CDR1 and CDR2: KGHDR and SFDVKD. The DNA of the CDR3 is TGTGCCACCAGTGATTTGGCTCTCAGGGCACAGCCCCAGCATTTT. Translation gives CATSDLALRAQPQHF.

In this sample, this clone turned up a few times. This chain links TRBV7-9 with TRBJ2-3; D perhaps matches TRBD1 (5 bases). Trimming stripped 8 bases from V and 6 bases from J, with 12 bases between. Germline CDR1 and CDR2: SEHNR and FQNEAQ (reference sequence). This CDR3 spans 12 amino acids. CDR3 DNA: TGTGCCAGCGTATCCCAGGGCGATACGCAGTATTTT. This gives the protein CASVSQGDTQYF.

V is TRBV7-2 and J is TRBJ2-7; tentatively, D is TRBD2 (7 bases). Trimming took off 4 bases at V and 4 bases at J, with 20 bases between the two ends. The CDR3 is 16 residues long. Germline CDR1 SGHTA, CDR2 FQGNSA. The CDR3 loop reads CASSSVGGAQGYEQYF. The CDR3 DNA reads TGTGCCAGCAGCTCCGTGGGGGGGGCCCAAGGGTACGAGCAGTACTTC. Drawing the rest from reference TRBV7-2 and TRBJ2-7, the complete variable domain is GAGVSQSPSNKVTEKGKDVELRCDPISGHTALYWYRQSLGQGLEFLIYFQGNSAPDKSGLPSDRFSAERTGGSVSTLTIQRTQQEDSAVYLCASSSVGGAQGYEQYFGPGTRLTVT.

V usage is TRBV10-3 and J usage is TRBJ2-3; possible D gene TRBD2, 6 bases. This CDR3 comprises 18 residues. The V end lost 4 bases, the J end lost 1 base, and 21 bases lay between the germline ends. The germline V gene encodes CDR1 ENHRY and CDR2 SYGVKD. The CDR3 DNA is TGTGCCATCAGTGCACTTCCCCCGCAGGGAGGTGGCACAGATACGCAGTATTTT. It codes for CAISALPPQGGGTDTQYF.

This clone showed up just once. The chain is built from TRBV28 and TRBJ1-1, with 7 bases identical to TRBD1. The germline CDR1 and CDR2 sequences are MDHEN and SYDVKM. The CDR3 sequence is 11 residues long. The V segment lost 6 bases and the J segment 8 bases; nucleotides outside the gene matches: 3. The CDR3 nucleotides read TGTGCCAGCAGAGGGACAGTGGAAGCTTTCTTT. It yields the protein CASRGTVEAFF.

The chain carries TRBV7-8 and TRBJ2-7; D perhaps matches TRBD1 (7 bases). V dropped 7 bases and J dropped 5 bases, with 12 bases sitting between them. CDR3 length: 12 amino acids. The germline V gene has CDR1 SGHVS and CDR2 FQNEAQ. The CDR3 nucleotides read TGTGCCAGCACCGGAGGGGGCAACGAGCAGTACTTC. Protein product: CASTGGGNEQYF.

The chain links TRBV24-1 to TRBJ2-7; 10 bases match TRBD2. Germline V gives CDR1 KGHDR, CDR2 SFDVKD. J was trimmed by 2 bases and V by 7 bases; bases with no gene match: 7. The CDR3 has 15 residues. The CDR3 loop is CATSPGLAATYEQYF. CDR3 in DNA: TGTGCCACCAGCCCAGGACTAGCGGCTACCTACGAGCAGTACTTC.